Following are 32 T cell receptor beta chains from one sample sequenced in a study of tumor-infiltrating lymphocytes in primary liver carcinoma. Production of TCR beta cDNA used around 500 ng total RNA together with a constant-region primer. Sequencing libraries for TCR beta derived from three nested multiplex PCR rounds that used slightly modified ARM-PCR. TRBV1-TRBV30 forward primers paired with a C-beta reverse primer drove the first two PCR rounds, about 9 cycles each. Each CDR3 protein gets one entry after TCRdb re-called the multiplex PCR reads with MiXCR. Of more than 50,000 distinct CDR3 sequences in the sample, over 65% were seen once. Both RNA and DNA were isolated together from about 21-30 mg of bulk tissue that had not been sorted. The sequencing input was liver tumor tissue from sampling region 2. The subset here: tumor region T2, inferior pole. These receptor sequences come from a man aged 40-49 years with primary liver carcinoma and hepatitis B virus infection.

As for this clonotype: The junction differs from germline at one of its ends, possibly a read error. The chain couples TRBV6-5 to TRBJ1-2, with TRBD1 matching 7 bases. The CDR3 runs to 13 residues. Per germline, CDR1 MNHEY and CDR2 SVGAGI. The CDR3 protein is CAGRDDRVHGYIF. Here the CDR3 DNA reads TGTGCCGGCAGAGACGACAGGGTGCACGGCTACATCTTC.

As concerns this clonotype: One junction end disagrees with the germline gene, perhaps due to a read error. This rearrangement joins TRBV11-1 to TRBJ2-1; 7 bases fit TRBD2. This CDR3 contains 17 residues. The germline CDR1 and CDR2 sequences are SGHAT and FQDESV (reference sequence). The CDR3 DNA sequence: TGTGACAGCAGCCTGGGACTAACGGTAGAAGCTGACAATGAGCAGTTCTTC. Translation: CDSSLGLTVEADNEQFF. The whole variable domain, remainder taken from reference TRBV11-1 and TRBJ2-1, is EAEVAQSPRYKITEKSQAVAFWCDPISGHATLYWYRQILGQGPELLVQFQDESVVDDSQLPKDRFSAERLKGVDSTLKIQPAELGDSAMYLCDSSLGLTVEADNEQFFGPGTRLTVL.

As for this clonotype: Germline is not matched at one junction end, which may reflect a read error. The V and J genes are TRBV6-1 and TRBJ2-6; TRBD1 might be the D (5 bases). The germline gives CDR1 MNHNS, CDR2 SASEGT. The CDR3 sequence is 17 residues long. CDR3 sequence (DNA): TGTGCCAGCACCTTCGGTTGGGGAAGCTCTGGGGCCAACATCCTGACTTTC. This translates into CASTFGWGSSGANILTF.

To note about this clonotype: This may come from a read error, since a much larger clone is one base off. The chain recombines TRBV28 with TRBJ2-5; D possibly corresponds to TRBD2 (6 bases). Germline CDR1 is MDHEN and CDR2 is SYDVKM. This CDR3 is 17 amino acids long. CDR3 amino acids: CTSSSPRGGTGQETQYF. CDR3 nucleotides: TGTACCAGCAGTTCCCCGCGGGGAGGAACCGGGCAAGAGACCCAGTACTTC.

A note on this clonotype: The junction does not match germline at one end; this may be a read error. The rearrangement uses TRBV11-2 and TRBJ2-5; D unresolved. CDR3 length: 14 amino acids. Germline CDR1 is SGHAT and CDR2 is FQNNGV. The CDR3 DNA reads as TGTGCCAGTAGCCTTTCGAGAGGCGTAGAGACCCAATACTTC. Translation: CASSLSRGVETQYF.

As regards this clonotype: This may stem from a read error, because a much larger clone lies one nucleotide away. The chain links TRBV5-1 to TRBJ2-2; 12 nucleotides align to TRBD2. The junction had 8 bases not matched to a gene; V was cut back by 4 bases and J by 1 base. The CDR3 totals 18 residues. In germline, CDR1 is SGHRS, CDR2 YFSETQ. The CDR3 protein is CASSLVTSGRVNTGELFF. The CDR3 DNA is TGCGCCAGCAGCCTAGTGACTAGCGGGAGAGTGAACACCGGGGAGCTGTTTTTT. The full variable domain, with the rest looked up from reference TRBV5-1 and TRBJ2-2, is KAGVTQTPRYLIKTRGQQVTLSCSPISGHRSVSWYQQTPGQGLQFLFEYFSETQRNKGNFPGRFSGRQFSNSRSEMNVSTLELGDSALYLCASSLVTSGRVNTGELFFGEGSRLTVL.

This clonotype was recorded many times. This chain joins TRBV29-1 and TRBJ2-7; 7 nucleotides match TRBD1. V was clipped by 6 bases and J by 0 bases; unmatched bases: 5. The CDR3 has 13 residues. Germline V gene sequence: CDR1 SQVTM, CDR2 ANQGSEA. CDR3 region: CSVGTDYSYEQYF. Written as DNA, the CDR3 is TGCAGCGTCGGGACAGACTACTCCTACGAGCAGTACTTC.

Details on this clonotype: One junction end does not reproduce the germline sequence, and a read error may be involved. The chain couples TRBV2 to TRBJ2-5, with TRBD1 as a possible D gene (6 bases). Per the germline V gene, CDR1 is SNHLY and CDR2 is FYNNEI. The CDR3 length is 12 residues. The CDR3 sequence: CDSDRFQETQYF. Here the CDR3 DNA reads TGTGACAGCGACAGGTTTCAAGAGACCCAATACTTC.

Concerning this clonotype: This clone may be a read error of a much larger clone one base away. The chain is built from TRBV28 and TRBJ2-2; maybe TRBD2 (5 bases). Trimming shortened V by 3 bases and J by 7 bases, and 21 bases separated the two germline ends. Germline values: CDR1 MDHEN, CDR2 SYDVKM. This CDR3 is 17 amino acids long. The CDR3, as DNA: TGTGCCAGCAGTTTCCGGGAAGGACGGTCGAGCATCGGGGAGCTGTTTTTT. This encodes CASSFREGRSSIGELFF.

With regard to this clonotype: One end of the junction is discordant with germline, which a read error may explain. This sequence joins TRBV4-1 and TRBJ1-1; a possible D gene is TRBD1 (5 bases). The CDR3 is 16 residues long. Germline V gene data show CDR1 as MGHRA and CDR2 as YSYEKL. The CDR3 bases are TGCGCCAGCAGTCAAGATCTGGAGGGGATGGACACTGAAGCTTTCTTT. Translating gives CASSQDLEGMDTEAFF.

This chain joins TRBV11-2 and TRBJ1-1, with D unclear. V dropped 1 base and J dropped 11 bases, with 14 bases sitting between them. Per the germline V gene, CDR1 is SGHAT and CDR2 is FQNNGV. The CDR3 runs to 13 residues. As DNA, the CDR3 is TGTGCCAGCAGCTTAGTGTTTGGCTCGGGGGCTTTCTTT. Protein sequence: CASSLVFGSGAFF.

Points on this clonotype: Germline is not matched at one junction end, which may reflect a read error. The chain is built from TRBV7-8 and TRBJ2-7; D unclear. This CDR3 comprises 17 residues. Germline values: CDR1 SGHVS, CDR2 FQNEAQ. The CDR3 spells CASSLAHLVPLSYEQYF. The CDR3 nucleotides read TGTGCCAGCAGCTTAGCGCATCTGGTGCCCCTATCCTATGAGCAGTACTTC.

A remark on this clonotype: An end of the junction differs from the germline gene, which may be a read error. This chain joins TRBV12-3 or TRBV12-4 and TRBJ2-4; D uncertain. This CDR3 is 14 amino acids long. The CDR3 DNA sequence: TGTGCCAGCACCCGGGTCCAAGCCAAAAACATTCAGTATTTC. Translated, it gives CASTRVQAKNIQYF.

This clonotype was detected many times. The rearrangement joins TRBV5-1 to TRBJ2-1, with TRBD2 identical over 8 bases. Unmatched junction bases numbered 11, after V lost 2 bases and J lost 4 bases. This CDR3 comprises 17 residues. Germline values: CDR1 SGHRS, CDR2 YFSETQ. The CDR3 DNA reads as TGCGCCAGCAGCTTAACCCCCGGAGCGGGAGCTTACAATGAGCAGTTCTTC. Amino acid sequence: CASSLTPGAGAYNEQFF.

In its sample, this clonotype was seen a few times. The junction shows a germline mismatch at one end, possibly a read error. The chain carries TRBV29-1 and TRBJ2-1; D is unresolved. The CDR3 covers 10 residues. Germline V gene sequence: CDR1 SQVTM, CDR2 ANQGSEA. CDR3 DNA: TGCAGCGGATCGGACGATGAGCTGTTCTTC. It is translated as CSGSDDELFF.

The chain has TRBV6-5 and TRBJ2-3, with unresolved D. Germline loops: CDR1 MNHEY, CDR2 SVGAGI. CDR3 size: 15 residues. The ends were cut back, 8 bases at V and 3 bases at J, with 18 bases in the middle. The CDR3 nucleotides read TGTGCCAGCTGCCAATCAGGTTTTGGGACAGATACGCAGTATTTT. It encodes CASCQSGFGTDTQYF.

The chain is built from TRBV4-1 and TRBJ1-5, with 8 bases fitting TRBD1. Germline V gene data show CDR1 as MGHRA and CDR2 as YSYEKL. The junction had 13 bases not matched to a gene; V was cut back by 2 bases and J by 10 bases. The CDR3 has 16 residues. CDR3 amino acids: CASSQNTDRAGQPQHF. In nucleotides, the CDR3 is TGCGCCAGCAGCCAAAACACGGACAGGGCCGGCCAACCCCAGCATTTT.

Concerning this clonotype itself: A read error may produce the germline difference seen at one junction end. V usage is TRBV11-2 and J usage is TRBJ1-6, with D possibly TRBD1 on 5 matching bases. The germline V gene has CDR1 SGHAT and CDR2 FQNNGV. The CDR3 is made up of 16 amino acids. CDR3: CVSSLGVSGEDSPLHF. CDR3 nucleotides: TGTGTCAGCAGCTTAGGGGTCTCTGGAGAAGACTCACCCCTCCACTTT. Combining the CDR3 with reference TRBV11-2 and TRBJ1-6 gives the whole variable domain EAGVAQSPRYKIIEKRQSVAFWCNPISGHATLYWYQQILGQGPKLLIQFQNNGVVDDSQLPKDRFSAERLKGVDSTLKIQPAKLEDSAVYLCVSSLGVSGEDSPLHFGNGTRLTVT.

In the case of this clonotype: A junction end diverges from the germline sequence, so it may reflect a read error. The chain is built from TRBV4-1 and TRBJ2-7; the match to TRBD2 covers 9 bases. The length of the CDR3 is 17 residues. CDR1 is MGHRA, CDR2 YSYEKL, per germline. CDR3 loop: CASTLTSGYFSTYEHYF. Here the CDR3 DNA reads TGCGCCAGCACCCTCACTAGCGGGTACTTTTCCACCTACGAGCATTATTTC.

The V call is TRBV6-6, the J call TRBJ1-2; the D is unclear. The CDR3 consists of 15 residues. The germline CDR1 and CDR2 sequences are MNHNY and SVGAGI (reference sequence). The V end lost 2 bases, the J end lost 5 bases, and 15 bases lay between the germline ends. The CDR3: CASSYTRSAIYGYTF. In DNA, the CDR3 is TGTGCCAGCAGTTACACCCGGTCAGCTATATATGGCTACACCTTC.

Remarks on this clonotype: One end of the junction is discordant with germline, which a read error may explain. The gene calls are TRBV7-8 and TRBJ2-5; D uncertain. The length of the CDR3 is 16 residues. CDR1 is SGHVS and CDR2 is FQNEAQ in the germline V gene. The DNA for the CDR3 is TGTGCCAGCAGTCCGTCCAGCCCCTCCGTTCAAGAGACCCAGCACTTC. Residues: CASSPSSPSVQETQHF.

With regard to this clonotype: Germline is not matched at one junction end, which may reflect a read error. The V and J genes are TRBV6-2 or TRBV6-3 and TRBJ2-4, with 7 positions matching TRBD2. The CDR3 covers 16 residues. Germline lookup yields CDR1 MNHEY and CDR2 SVGEGT. The DNA of the CDR3 is TGTGCCAACAGTCCTTGCGGGAGCGAGGGCAAAAACATTCAGTACTTC. Translation gives CANSPCGSEGKNIQYF.

To note about this clonotype: Mismatch with germline at one junction end may stem from a read error. The rearrangement joins TRBV19 to TRBJ1-5; no definite D call. The CDR3 spans 14 residues. The germline CDR1 and CDR2 sequences are LNHDA and SQIVND (reference sequence). The DNA for the CDR3 is TGTGCCAGTAGTAAGGACCGCTTTGATCAGCCCCAGCACTTT. This translates into CASSKDRFDQPQHF.

With regard to this clonotype: A read error may explain this, as a much larger clone is one base away. The rearrangement uses TRBV18 and TRBJ1-2; D not certain. V dropped 3 bases and J dropped 7 bases, with 15 bases sitting between them. Germline V lookup: CDR1 KGHSH, CDR2 LQKENI. This CDR3 comprises 14 residues. Written as DNA, the CDR3 is TGTGCCAGCTCACCTGAGGGTGATGGATTTGGCTACACCTTC. Its protein product is CASSPEGDGFGYTF.

This clonotype has a count of ten or more. The gene calls are TRBV5-1 and TRBJ2-5; 10 bases align to TRBD2. This CDR3 has 19 residues. Germline V CDR1 and CDR2: SGHRS, YFSETQ. V was pared by 0 bases and J by 1 base, with 12 bases of the junction left unmatched. Written as DNA, the CDR3 is TGCGCCAGCAGCTTGGAACCTAGCGGGAGCCCGGGTATCCAAGAGACCCAGTACTTC. Its translation is CASSLEPSGSPGIQETQYF.

V is TRBV7-8 and J is TRBJ2-7, with D possibly matching TRBD2 (7 bases). V gave up 9 bases and J gave up 1 base, with 13 bases separating them. The V gene's germline CDR1 is SGHVS and CDR2 FQNEAQ. The CDR3 totals 13 residues. The CDR3 nucleotides read TGTGCCAGTAGGGGGGGTACATCCTACGAGCAGTACTTC. This translates into CASRGGTSYEQYF.

Points on this clonotype: The germline gene is not matched at one end of the junction; a read error may be the cause. The chain couples TRBV10-3 to TRBJ2-2; 11 bases are a match to TRBD2. Germline V gives CDR1 ENHRY, CDR2 SYGVKD. The CDR3 spans 18 residues. This CDR3 reads CAINESGLAGSNTGELFF. DNA for the CDR3: TGTGCCATCAATGAGTCCGGACTAGCGGGTTCCAACACCGGGGAGCTGTTCTTT.

Of note for this clonotype: The junction does not match germline at one end; this may be a read error. The chain is built from TRBV6-1 and TRBJ2-3; D may correspond to TRBD1 or TRBD2 (5 bases each). The germline CDR1 and CDR2 sequences are MNHNS and SASEGT. The CDR3 runs 13 residues. The CDR3 sequence is CASSRDGTDTQYF. Here the CDR3 DNA reads TGTGCCAGCAGTCGGGACGGCACAGATACTCAGTATTTT.

Comment on this clonotype: This may be a read error: a much more frequent sequence differs by one nucleotide. This chain uses TRBV5-1 with TRBJ2-2, with a tentative D call TRBD1 (5 bases). Deletions cut 4 bases from V and 6 bases from J, with 10 bases between. This CDR3 is 13 amino acids long. Germline V gene lookup returns CDR1 SGHRS and CDR2 YFSETQ. This chain's CDR3 is CASSNRKAGELFF. In nucleotides, the CDR3 is TGCGCCAGCAGCAACAGGAAGGCCGGGGAGCTGTTTTTT.

As to this clonotype: This could be a read error, since a much larger clone is one nucleotide away. The rearrangement uses TRBV28 and TRBJ2-1; 11 bases are a match to TRBD1. The germline gives CDR1 MDHEN, CDR2 SYDVKM. This CDR3 comprises 15 residues. The DNA for the CDR3 is TGTACCAGCAGGCCCGGGACAGGGGGATACAATGAGCAGTTCTTC. This sequence encodes CTSRPGTGGYNEQFF.

Regarding this clonotype: The junction shows a germline mismatch at one end, possibly a read error. The chain is built from TRBV11-2 and TRBJ1-2, with D maybe TRBD1 (6 bases). The CDR3 loop spans 14 amino acids. Germline CDR1 reads SGHAT; CDR2 reads FQNNGV. The CDR3 sequence: CASRERDTACGYTF. DNA for the CDR3: TGTGCCAGCAGAGAGAGGGACACCGCCTGTGGCTACACGTTC. Combining the CDR3 with reference TRBV11-2 and TRBJ1-2 gives the whole variable domain EAGVAQSPRYKIIEKRQSVAFWCNPISGHATLYWYQQILGQGPKLLIQFQNNGVVDDSQLPKDRFSAERLKGVDSTLKIQPAKLEDSAVYLCASRERDTACGYTFGSGTRLTVV.

V is TRBV6-6 and J is TRBJ1-5; perhaps TRBD1 as D (5 bases). From germline, CDR1 is MNHNY and CDR2 SVGAGI (reference sequence). Trimming left V 6 bases short and J 0 bases short, with 12 bases between. The CDR3 runs 15 residues. CDR3 in DNA: TGTGCCAGCAGACACGGGGCGGATAGCAATCAGCCCCAGCATTTT. Protein sequence: CASRHGADSNQPQHF.